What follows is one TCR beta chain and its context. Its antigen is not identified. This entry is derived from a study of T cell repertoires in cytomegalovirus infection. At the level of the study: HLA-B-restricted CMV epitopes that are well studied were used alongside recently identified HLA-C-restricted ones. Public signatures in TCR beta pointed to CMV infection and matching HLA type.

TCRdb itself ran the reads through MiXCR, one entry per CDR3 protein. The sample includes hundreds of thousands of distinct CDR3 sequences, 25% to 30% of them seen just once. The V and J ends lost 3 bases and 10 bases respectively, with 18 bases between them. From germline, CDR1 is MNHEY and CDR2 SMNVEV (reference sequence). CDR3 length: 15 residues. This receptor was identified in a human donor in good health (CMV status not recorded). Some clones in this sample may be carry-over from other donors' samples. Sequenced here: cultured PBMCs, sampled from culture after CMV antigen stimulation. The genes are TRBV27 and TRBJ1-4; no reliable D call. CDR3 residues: CASSLGGSKRVKLFF. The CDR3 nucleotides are TGTGCCAGCAGTTTGGGAGGGTCAAAACGGGTAAAACTGTTTTTT.